Listed here is a single T cell receptor (beta chain). The antigen remains unidentified. The sample is drawn from a study of shared clonotypes between healthy human individuals. Across the study: Samples came from a couple of female and a few male donors aged 18 to 49.

Study-level points and caveats: Clonotypes shared by all four sorted-subset donors had higher generation probabilities than non-shared clonotypes.

How the authors handled the data: Sequence data from immunoSEQ were junction-only and lacked quality scores; consequently, filtering differed. The repertoire was sequenced with immunoSEQ multiplex PCR; TCRdb's copy has only in-frame clones and lacks some. The DNA was the basis for D and trimming; V, J and clone size are from that table. The data contain 2,500,000 or so clones, 85% to 95% of them singletons. Germline-derived CDR1 and CDR2 are SGHDN and FVKESK. The ends were cut back, 4 bases at V and 2 bases at J, with 15 bases in the middle. This CDR3 spans 16 amino acids. The receptor comes from a man in his late teens or twenties in good health. Some clones in this sample may be carry-over from other donors' samples. The J gene is TRBJ2-1, the V gene TRBV14, with D perhaps matching TRBD1 (6 bases). The material sequenced was naive CD4+ T cells from PBMCs. Described subset: CD45RA+ positively selected. DNA for the CDR3: TGTGCCAGCAGCCCATGGGGGCCCGTCACCTACAATGAGCAGTTCTTC. This gives the protein CASSPWGPVTYNEQFF.